The count of the clone carrying this T cell receptor (beta chain) is one. The data belong to a study of blood T cell repertoires in COVID-19. The wider study: The United States, Italy and Spain provided the acute and convalescent COVID-19 samples.

As processed by the authors: From reference gene primer amplification, estimates of nucleated cell counts were derived. Repertoires were generated with immunoSEQ multiplex PCR, while TCRdb's copy carries only in-frame clones and drops some. The D gene and trimming were derived from the DNA, and the V and J assignments and clone size from that table. The sample yields 190,000 or so clones, 86% seen once. The germline V gene has CDR1 SGHRS and CDR2 YFSETQ. The length of the CDR3 is 16 residues. The V end was cut by 0 bases, the J end by 2 bases, with 12 bases between. The TCR comes from a woman aged 25 to 39 with active or convalescent COVID-19. The sample comprised peripheral blood. V usage is TRBV5-1 and J usage is TRBJ2-1; no clear D. Here the CDR3 DNA reads TGCGCCAGCAGCTTGGACTTTGGGCAAACCTACAATGAGCAGTTCTTC. Protein: CASSLDFGQTYNEQFF.